The 27 T cell receptor gamma chains in this list originate from one sample, sequenced in a study of gamma delta lymphoproliferative disorders and STAT genes. TCRdb re-called the multiplex PCR reads with CATT. There are 950 to 1,500 gamma-chain clones in the sample; just under 15% occur only once, and approximately 15% lies in the top ten. The receptor sequences were amplified from genomic DNA of peripheral blood mononuclear cells. The sequenced sample was blood. Receptor source: a human donor in good health.

For this clone: It is unclear where the CDR3 begins or ends on the DNA, so no DNA is shown, and the CDR3 is as TCRdb lists it. With the J gene uncalled, the V gene is TRGV3. Counting both end residues, the CDR3 totals 21 amino acids. Germline V lookup: CDR1 VTNTFY, CDR2 YDVSTARD (reference sequence). The CDR3 reads CATWDRPLMGGRNSLAVEQHF.

By sample fraction, this clone is medium-sized (0.01 to 0.1%). The CDR3 reads CALWEDYYKKLF. CDR3 nucleotides: TGTGCCTTGTGGGAGGATTATTATAAGAAACTCTTT. This chain connects TRGV9 to TRGJ1 or TRGJ2. The J gene, absent from TCRdb, was called here by matching the DNA to germline. The CDR3 runs to 12 residues. Trimming at V came to 2 bases and at J to 2 bases, leaving 0 bases not matched to a gene. Germline V CDR1 and CDR2: GITISATS, ISYDGTV (reference sequence).

By its share, this clone is large (0.1 to 1%). The CDR3 protein is CAAWDSSSWFKIF. CDR3 nucleotide sequence: TGTGCTGCGTGGGATTCTAGCAGTTGGTTCAAGATATTT. The chain recombines TRGV10 with TRGJP1. The J gene, not given by TCRdb, was assigned here from a germline match of the nucleotide sequence. TRGV10 is placed among ORFs of uncertain function. J lost 9 bases, V lost 8 bases, and 10 bases had no gene match. This CDR3 is 13 amino acids long.

On this clone itself: The limits of the CDR3 on the DNA are not certain, so only TCRdb's listed CDR3 is given. The V gene was identified as TRGV3, while no J gene was called. Per the germline V gene, CDR1 is VTNTFY and CDR2 is YDVSTARD (reference sequence). The CDR3 is made up of 18 amino acids, end residues included. CDR3 in amino acids: CATWDKTIRNSLAVEQHF.

This clone ranks as medium-sized. This chain uses TRGV2 with TRGJ1 or TRGJ2. TCRdb lists no J gene, so it was determined here by aligning the DNA to germline. With 0 bases clipped from V and 4 bases from J, the junction kept 3 bases outside the gene matches. Per the germline V gene, CDR1 is EGSNGY and CDR2 is YDSYNSKV. The CDR3 extends over 13 amino acids. CDR3 nucleotide sequence: TGTGCCACCTGGGACGGGAAGTATTATAAGAAACTCTTT. It codes for CATWDGKYYKKLF.

Relative to its sample, this clone is medium-sized. The gene calls are TRGV8 and TRGJ1 or TRGJ2. No J gene was available from TCRdb, and it was assigned here by a germline match of the DNA. Germline-derived CDR1 and CDR2 are VENAVY and YDSYNSRV. V was clipped by 3 bases and J by 12 bases; unmatched bases: 8. This CDR3 region has 11 residues. CDR3 DNA: TGTGCCACCTGGGATGGGTTGATGAAACTCTTT. This codes for CATWDGLMKLF.

This clone is large within its sample. The V gene is TRGV10, the J gene TRGJ1 or TRGJ2. No J segment appears in TCRdb, so it was assigned here by matching the sequence to germline. Being an ORF, TRGV10 has a function that is uncertain. CDR3 length equals 10 residues. V was clipped by 8 bases and J by 12 bases; unmatched bases: 8. This chain's CDR3 is CAAWPDGKLF. CDR3 in DNA: TGTGCTGCGTGGCCCGATGGGAAACTCTTT.

This clone has a handful of counts. TCRdb lists the protein of a much larger clone for this DNA, which differs at residue 10, so this is likely a read error; the protein given here is translated from the DNA itself. The chain joins TRGV4 to TRGJP1. TCRdb lists no J gene, so it was determined here by aligning the DNA to germline. CDR3 length equals 13 residues. CDR1 and CDR2 (germline): EGSTGY, YDSYTSSV. The CDR3 loop is CATWDGAGWLKIF. The CDR3 bases are TGTGCCACCTGGGATGGGGCTGGTTGGCTCAAGATATTT.

This clone is labeled medium-sized. The chain carries TRGV3 and TRGJ1 or TRGJ2. No J gene was available from TCRdb, and it was assigned here by a germline match of the DNA. V trimming: 4 bases; J trimming: 4 bases; junction bases outside the gene matches: 10. Looked up from germline, CDR1 is VTNTFY and CDR2 is YDVSTARD (reference sequence). This CDR3 is built from 14 residues. As DNA, the CDR3 is TGTGCCACCTGGGAGAAGGCCAGGTATTATAAGAAACTCTTT. Translation: CATWEKARYYKKLF.

By frequency in the sample, this clone is large. Other DNA sequences from this sample encode an identical CDR3 as well. The J gene is TRGJP2, the V gene TRGV3. No J segment appears in TCRdb, so it was assigned here by matching the sequence to germline. Per the germline V gene, CDR1 is VTNTFY and CDR2 is YDVSTARD (reference sequence). With V trimmed by 2 bases and J by 0 bases, 3 bases remained unmatched. The CDR3 sequence is 15 residues long. The CDR3 nucleotides read TGTGCCACCTGGGACAATAATAGTAGTGATTGGATCAAGACGTTT. Translation gives CATWDNNSSDWIKTF.

Relative to its sample, this clone is medium-sized. The chain joins TRGV5 to TRGJ1 or TRGJ2. TCRdb leaves out the J gene; it was filled in here by matching the DNA to germline. The CDR3 length is 13 residues. V was clipped by 0 bases and J by 7 bases; unmatched bases: 6. Germline V gene sequence: CDR1 VINAFY, CDR2 YDVSNSKD. The CDR3 loop is CATWDRPAYKKLF. The CDR3 DNA sequence: TGTGCCACCTGGGACAGGCCGGCATATAAGAAACTCTTT.

This clone is judged large. The V gene is TRGV10, the J gene TRGJ1 or TRGJ2. Assignment of the J gene here rests on matching the DNA to germline, because TCRdb gives none. TRGV10 is an open reading frame, and its role is uncertain. The CDR3 contains 14 residues. Trimming at V came to 8 bases and at J to 6 bases, leaving 14 bases not matched to a gene. DNA for the CDR3: TGTGCTGCGTGGGAACCCCTCTCATCTTATAAGAAACTCTTT. Encoded protein: CAAWEPLSSYKKLF.

This clone is large within its sample. The chain uses TRGV8 and TRGJP2. TCRdb records no J gene; here it was assigned by comparing the DNA to germline. This CDR3 spans 19 amino acids. Germline V gives CDR1 VENAVY, CDR2 YDSYNSRV. V gave up 0 bases and J gave up 2 bases; unmatched junction bases: 15. CDR3: CATWDRPLIHGSSDWIKTF. Written as DNA, the CDR3 is TGTGCCACCTGGGATAGGCCTTTGATCCATGGGAGTAGTGATTGGATCAAGACGTTT.

This clone is labeled medium-sized. The gene calls are TRGV5 and TRGJ1 or TRGJ2. TCRdb lists no J gene, so it was determined here by aligning the DNA to germline. Germline V gene lookup returns CDR1 VINAFY and CDR2 YDVSNSKD. The CDR3 runs 12 residues. V shed 5 bases, J shed 4 bases, and the junction held 5 bases outside the gene matches. The CDR3 coding sequence is TGTGCCACCTGGGTTCTATATTATAAGAAACTCTTT. This sequence encodes CATWVLYYKKLF.

By frequency in the sample, this clone is large. The V call is TRGV11, the J call TRGJ1 or TRGJ2. TCRdb is silent on the J gene; assignment here came from matching the DNA to germline. TRGV11 has ORF status, its function being uncertain. With V trimmed by 2 bases and J by 2 bases, 3 bases remained unmatched. The CDR3 runs 14 residues. The chain's CDR3 is CACWIRLHYYKKLF. The CDR3 region has the DNA TGTGCCTGCTGGATTAGGCTCCATTATTATAAGAAACTCTTT.

In this sample, this clone is medium-sized. The chain has TRGV10 and TRGJ1 or TRGJ2. Here the J gene came from matching the DNA to germline, since TCRdb omits it. TRGV10 is classed as an ORF, of uncertain function. This CDR3 is 13 amino acids long. Trimming took 8 bases from V and 6 from J; bases not matched to a gene: 11. CDR3 sequence reads: CAAWDYIGYKKLF. In DNA form, the CDR3 reads TGTGCTGCGTGGGATTATATTGGTTATAAGAAACTCTTT.

Sample share makes this clone medium-sized. The V gene is TRGV9, the J gene TRGJ1 or TRGJ2. TCRdb records no J gene; here it was assigned by comparing the DNA to germline. J was trimmed by 3 bases and V by 4 bases; bases with no gene match: 12. Germline-derived CDR1 and CDR2 are GITISATS and ISYDGTV (reference sequence). The CDR3 has 15 amino acids. The CDR3 sequence is CALWDPPGLYYKKLF. The CDR3 coding sequence is TGTGCCTTGTGGGATCCGCCCGGCCTTTATTATAAGAAACTCTTT.

By sample fraction, this clone is medium-sized (0.01 to 0.1%). This chain connects TRGV4 to TRGJ1 or TRGJ2. The J gene, missing from TCRdb, was assigned here through DNA to germline matching. Looked up from germline, CDR1 is EGSTGY and CDR2 is YDSYTSSV. The trim removed 4 bases at V and 5 bases at J, leaving 8 bases unmatched. The CDR3 covers 13 residues. CDR3 amino acids: CATWDPEDYKKLF. Written as DNA, the CDR3 is TGTGCCACCTGGGACCCTGAGGATTATAAGAAACTCTTT.

By proportion, this clone is medium-sized. V and J are TRGV8 and TRGJ1 or TRGJ2. Because TCRdb records no J gene, it was assigned here through a match of the DNA to germline. The CDR3 totals 11 residues. Trimming took 5 bases from V and 4 from J; bases not matched to a gene: 2. Germline assignment: CDR1 VENAVY and CDR2 YDSYNSRV. The CDR3 protein is CATWGYYKKLF. CDR3 DNA sequence: TGTGCCACCTGGGGGTATTATAAGAAACTCTTT.

This clone was seen a handful of times. The V and J genes are TRGV9 and TRGJ1 or TRGJ2. TCRdb is silent on the J gene; assignment here came from matching the DNA to germline. Germline V gene data show CDR1 as GITISATS and CDR2 as ISYDGTV (reference sequence). CDR3 size: 13 residues. With 2 bases clipped from V and 4 bases from J, the junction kept 5 bases outside the gene matches. DNA for the CDR3: TGTGCCTTGTGGGAGGCGGGATATTATAAGAAACTCTTT. Protein sequence: CALWEAGYYKKLF.

This clone is deemed medium-sized. The CDR3 sequence: CATWDTRNYKKLF. The CDR3 nucleotides read TGTGCCACCTGGGATACCCGAAATTATAAGAAACTCTTT. J is TRGJ1 or TRGJ2 and V is TRGV4. No J gene is reported in TCRdb; it was inferred here by comparing the DNA with germline. J was trimmed by 5 bases and V by 3 bases; bases with no gene match: 7. Germline loops: CDR1 EGSTGY, CDR2 YDSYTSSV. The CDR3 has 13 residues.

V and J are TRGV2 and TRGJ1 or TRGJ2. Because TCRdb records no J gene, it was assigned here through a match of the DNA to germline. The CDR3 totals 10 residues. Germline V gene lookup returns CDR1 EGSNGY and CDR2 YDSYNSKV. The trim removed 12 bases at V and 12 bases at J, leaving 14 bases unmatched. The CDR3 loop reads CAFRGGGKLF. The CDR3 nucleotides are TGTGCCTTTCGGGGGGGGGGGAAACTCTTT.

This clone is labeled as medium-sized. V and J are TRGV8 and TRGJ1 or TRGJ2. TCRdb does not report a J gene; here it was assigned by matching the DNA to germline references. J gave up 10 bases and V 0 bases, and 12 bases lay outside the gene matches. Germline V gives CDR1 VENAVY, CDR2 YDSYNSRV. The CDR3 runs 14 residues. CDR3 bases: TGTGCCACCTGGGATAGGCGGGACCCGAAAAAGAAACTCTTT. This translates into CATWDRRDPKKKLF.

By proportion, this clone is medium-sized. The V gene is TRGV2, the J gene TRGJ1 or TRGJ2. Matching the DNA to germline supplied the J gene, which TCRdb does not give. CDR1 is EGSNGY, CDR2 YDSYNSKV, per germline. The ends lost 3 bases at V and 7 bases at J; junction bases unmatched: 3. CDR3 length equals 11 residues. Here the CDR3 DNA reads TGTGCCACCTGGGACCGGTATAAGAAACTCTTT. This sequence encodes CATWDRYKKLF.

Relative to its sample, this clone is large. The chain has TRGV2 and TRGJ1 or TRGJ2. No J gene was available from TCRdb, and it was assigned here by a germline match of the DNA. CDR3 length: 14 residues. Trimming at V came to 0 bases and at J to 5 bases, leaving 7 bases not matched to a gene. Germline loops: CDR1 EGSNGY, CDR2 YDSYNSKV. The CDR3 reads CATWDGPSHYKKLF. As DNA, the CDR3 is TGTGCCACCTGGGACGGGCCGTCTCATTATAAGAAACTCTTT.

By proportion, this clone is large. The rearrangement joins TRGV2 to TRGJP1. Assignment of the J gene here rests on matching the DNA to germline, because TCRdb gives none. The germline V gene encodes CDR1 EGSNGY and CDR2 YDSYNSKV. This CDR3 spans 14 amino acids. V lost 0 bases and J lost 5; bases outside the gene matches: 3. CDR3 DNA: TGTGCCACCTGGGACGGGCTAACTGGTTGGTTCAAGATATTT. It yields the protein CATWDGLTGWFKIF.

By share, this clone counts as large (0.1 to 1%). This chain uses TRGV3 with TRGJ1 or TRGJ2. As TCRdb names no J gene, one was assigned here on the basis of a DNA match to germline. V was clipped by 0 bases and J by 8 bases; unmatched bases: 4. This CDR3 contains 12 residues. Germline CDR1 and CDR2: VTNTFY and YDVSTARD (reference sequence). CDR3: CATWDRPNKKLF. CDR3 DNA sequence: TGTGCCACCTGGGACAGGCCAAATAAGAAACTCTTT.